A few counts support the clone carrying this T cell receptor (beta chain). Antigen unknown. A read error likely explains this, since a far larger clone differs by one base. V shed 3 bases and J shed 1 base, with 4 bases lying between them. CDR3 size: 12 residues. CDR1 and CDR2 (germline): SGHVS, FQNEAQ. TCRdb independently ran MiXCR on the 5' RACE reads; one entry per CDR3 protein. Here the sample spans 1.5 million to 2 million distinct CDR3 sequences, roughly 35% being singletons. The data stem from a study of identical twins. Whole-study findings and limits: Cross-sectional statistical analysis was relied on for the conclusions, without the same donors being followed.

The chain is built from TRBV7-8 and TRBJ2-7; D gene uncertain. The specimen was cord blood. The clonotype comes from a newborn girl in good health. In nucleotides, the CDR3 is TGTGCCAGCAGCTTCCAATCCTACGAGCAGTACTTC. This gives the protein CASSFQSYEQYF.